This T cell receptor beta chain was captured by sequencing in a study of sequential checkpoint blockade in melanoma. Turning to the study itself: Arm A got nivolumab then ipilimumab; arm B the reverse, 1:1. After both sequences, patients received maintenance nivolumab.

Sequenced by immunoSEQ multiplex PCR; TCRdb stores in-frame clones only, minus some. Found here are tens of thousands of clones, 86% of them singletons; the top ten hold 9% to 15%. Noted treatment: randomized to nivolumab then ipilimumab (arm A) or the reverse (arm B). None of the patients previously received DNA-damaging chemotherapy. Sorted cells were live CD3+CD8+, lacking CD19 and CD56, from PBMCs. The CDR3 loop spans 16 amino acids. Germline assignment: CDR1 PRHDT and CDR2 FYEKMQ (reference sequence). J was trimmed by 5 bases and V by 2 bases; bases with no gene match: 6. The origin of this receptor is a human donor with melanoma. V is TRBV13 and J is TRBJ2-3, with 11 nucleotides matching TRBD1. The starting material was CD8+ T cells sorted from blood (inferred from file names), obtained from a patient given nivolumab and ipilimumab in sequence. DNA for the CDR3: TGTGCCAGCAGCTTACCGGACAGGGGGCGTCTAGATACGCAGTATTTT. It specifies CASSLPDRGRLDTQYF.